Listed here are 17 T cell receptor beta chains from one sample, sequenced in a study of T cell responses to AZD1222 COVID-19 vaccine. Clones were sequenced by immunoSEQ multiplex PCR, and TCRdb holds only the in-frame ones, with some missing. Here the sample spans about 110,000 clones, about 94% being singletons. Specimen: peripheral blood, collected on day 0 of AZD1222 vaccination. Receptors were obtained from an adult in good health.

The rearrangement links TRBV11-3 to TRBJ1-1; D gene ambiguous. Germline-derived CDR1 and CDR2 are SGHNT and YENEEA. The V end was cut by 0 bases, the J end by 0 bases, with 8 bases between. This CDR3 contains 15 residues. CDR3 sequence reads: CASSLELGMNTEAFF. The CDR3, as DNA: TGTGCCAGCAGCTTAGAATTGGGGATGAACACTGAAGCTTTCTTT.

The J gene is TRBJ2-1, the V gene TRBV19; 10 bases line up with TRBD1. Trimming at V came to 10 bases and at J to 7 bases, leaving 10 bases not matched to a gene. Germline V gene lookup returns CDR1 LNHDA and CDR2 SQIVND (reference sequence). This CDR3 spans 14 amino acids. CDR3 sequence: CAIKDRGGKNEQFF. The CDR3, as DNA: TGTGCCATCAAGGACAGGGGGGGAAAAAATGAGCAGTTCTTC.

The chain combines TRBV28 with TRBJ1-1; D unresolved. The V gene lost 1 base and the J gene lost 1 base, with 16 bases spanning the gap. The germline gives CDR1 MDHEN, CDR2 SYDVKM. The CDR3 runs to 17 residues. CDR3 sequence (DNA): TGTGCCAGCAGTTTATCTGACTGGACGGTCGAGAACACTGAAGCTTTCTTT. Translated, it gives CASSLSDWTVENTEAFF. Filled out from reference TRBV28 and TRBJ1-1, the complete variable domain reads DVKVTQSSRYLVKRTGEKVFLECVQDMDHENMFWYRQDPGLGLRLIYFSYDVKMKEKGDIPEGYSVSREKKERFSLILESASTNQTSMYLCASSLSDWTVENTEAFFGQGTRLTVV.

The CDR3 region is CASSYIKNTEAFF. In DNA form, the CDR3 reads TGTGCCAGCAGTTATATCAAGAACACTGAAGCTTTCTTT. This chain links TRBV6-2 or TRBV6-3 with TRBJ1-1; no reliable D call. Trimming shortened V by 3 bases and J by 1 base, and 6 bases separated the two germline ends. The V gene's germline CDR1 is MNHEY and CDR2 SVGEGT. The CDR3 loop spans 13 amino acids.

V gene TRBV19 combines with J gene TRBJ1-1; no clear D. CDR3 size: 12 residues. V was cut by 6 bases and J by 2 bases, with 7 bases left in between. Germline V CDR1 and CDR2: LNHDA, SQIVND (reference sequence). The CDR3 loop is CASRGLNTEAFF. The CDR3 coding sequence is TGTGCCAGTAGGGGCCTCAACACTGAAGCTTTCTTT. The variable domain in full, completed from reference TRBV19 and TRBJ1-1, reads DGGITQSPKYLFRKEGQNVTLSCEQNLNHDAMYWYRQDPGQGLRLIYYSQIVNDFQKGDIAEGYSVSREKKESFPLTVTSAQKNPTAFYLCASRGLNTEAFFGQGTRLTVV.

The rearrangement links TRBV5-8 to TRBJ1-1; maybe TRBD1 (5 bases). Trimming took 1 base from V and 6 from J, leaving 13 bases between them. This CDR3 contains 14 residues. Germline CDR1 reads SGHTS; CDR2 reads YDEGEE. CDR3 DNA: TGTGCCAGCAGCTTGAGGGGTTTTGTGGCTGAAGCTTTCTTT. It is translated as CASSLRGFVAEAFF.

The V gene is TRBV19, the J gene TRBJ1-3; D perhaps matches TRBD1 (6 bases). The germline V and J ends were trimmed by 9 bases and 0 bases, with 12 bases remaining between them. CDR3 length: 14 amino acids. Germline loops: CDR1 LNHDA, CDR2 SQIVND (reference sequence). The CDR3 spells CASQGGDSGNTIYF. The CDR3 region has the DNA TGTGCCAGCCAAGGGGGAGACTCTGGAAACACCATATATTTT.

Of note for this clone: The sample holds other DNA sequences that translate to the same CDR3. The chain employs TRBV28 and TRBJ2-1, with a tentative D call TRBD2 (5 bases). V was shortened by 6 bases and J by 7 bases, with 10 bases between the two germline ends. This CDR3 contains 12 residues. Germline V lookup: CDR1 MDHEN, CDR2 SYDVKM. The CDR3 DNA is TGTGCCAGCAGCCTTTCGGGGAATGAGCAGTTCTTC. It encodes CASSLSGNEQFF.

This clone appeared a single time. The V and J genes are TRBV28 and TRBJ2-7; 9 positions agree with TRBD2. With V trimmed by 7 bases and J by 10 bases, 8 bases remained unmatched. The V gene's germline CDR1 is MDHEN and CDR2 SYDVKM. This CDR3 spans 12 amino acids. The CDR3 nucleotides are TGTGCCAGCACTAATAGCGGGGGCTACCAGTACTTC. The encoded protein is CASTNSGGYQYF.

The chain combines TRBV30 with TRBJ1-5; D gene unclear. The germline V gene has CDR1 GTSNPN and CDR2 SVGIG (reference sequence). The ends were cut back, 1 base at V and 4 bases at J, with 8 bases in the middle. CDR3 length: 13 residues. The CDR3 is CAWSGGGNQPQHF. The CDR3 DNA reads TGTGCCTGGAGTGGGGGTGGGAATCAGCCCCAGCATTTT.

This chain uses TRBV5-1 with TRBJ1-3; TRBD1 might be the D (5 bases). CDR1 is SGHRS and CDR2 is YFSETQ in the germline V gene. The CDR3 is 17 amino acids. V lost 0 bases, J lost 0 bases, and 13 bases lay in between. CDR3 bases: TGCGCCAGCAGCTTGGAACCGGGGGACTACTCTGGAAACACCATATATTTT. Residues: CASSLEPGDYSGNTIYF.

The chain links TRBV18 to TRBJ2-5; D gene ambiguous. Germline CDR1 KGHSH, CDR2 LQKENI. Trimming cost V 5 bases and J 1 base, with 11 bases left between them. There are 14 residues in the CDR3. This chain's CDR3 is CASSDSGIQETQYF. CDR3 DNA: TGTGCCAGCTCAGATTCCGGAATCCAAGAGACCCAGTACTTC.

The genes are TRBV19 and TRBJ1-3; tentative D call: TRBD1 (5 bases). The germline CDR1 and CDR2 sequences are LNHDA and SQIVND (reference sequence). Trimming shortened V by 11 bases and J by 2 bases, and 19 bases separated the two germline ends. CDR3 length: 15 amino acids. The CDR3 reads CAFSRAANPGNTIYF. CDR3 nucleotide sequence: TGTGCCTTCTCCAGGGCGGCGAATCCTGGAAACACCATATATTTT.

The rearrangement links TRBV5-1 to TRBJ1-4; no definite D call. With 2 bases removed from V and 0 bases from J, the gap between germline ends came to 5 bases. The CDR3 has 14 amino acids. Germline V gene sequence: CDR1 SGHRS, CDR2 YFSETQ. CDR3 in amino acids: CASSLGATNEKLFF. For the CDR3, the DNA is TGCGCCAGCAGCTTAGGTGCAACTAATGAAAAACTGTTTTTT.

This clone was observed once. The rearrangement uses TRBV5-5 and TRBJ2-5; D is possibly TRBD2 (6 bases). Germline CDR1 SGHKS, CDR2 YYEKEE (reference sequence). V gave up 0 bases and J gave up 4 bases, with 13 bases separating them. The CDR3 runs 15 residues. DNA of the CDR3: TGTGCCAGCAGCTTGGGTATAGGAGCGGGAGAGACCCAGTACTTC. It is translated as CASSLGIGAGETQYF.

The J gene is TRBJ2-3, the V gene TRBV30; TRBD2 is a possible D gene (6 bases). Germline V gene data show CDR1 as GTSNPN and CDR2 as SVGIG (reference sequence). The CDR3 length is 15 residues. Deletions cut 3 bases from V and 1 base from J, with 14 bases between. CDR3 sequence reads: CAWSGGGTRTDTQYF. The DNA for the CDR3 is TGTGCCTGGAGCGGGGGTGGCACCCGCACAGATACGCAGTATTTT.

The CDR3, as DNA: TGTGCCAGCAGCGAAGGACTAGCGGGTTCCTACGAGCAGTACTTC. Translating gives CASSEGLAGSYEQYF. The chain links TRBV9 to TRBJ2-7; 11 nucleotides agree with TRBD2. The CDR3 is 15 amino acids. V lost 3 bases and J lost 1; bases outside the gene matches: 3. Per germline, CDR1 SGDLS and CDR2 YYNGEE.